These 20 T cell receptor beta chains originate from one sample sequenced in a study of blood T cell repertoires in COVID-19. The method was immunoSEQ multiplex PCR; TCRdb's version includes in-frame clones alone and lacks a portion of them. The sample yields a few hundred thousand clones, 80% to 90% seen once. Sequencing input: PBMCs or T cells enriched from blood (not recorded which). These receptor sequences come from a man aged 18 to 35 who had recovered from COVID-19.

The chain combines TRBV11-3 with TRBJ2-7; D uncertain. This CDR3 is built from 12 residues. Trimming took 5 bases from V and 0 from J, leaving 5 bases between them. CDR1 SGHNT and CDR2 YENEEA come from the germline V gene. DNA for the CDR3: TGTGCCAGCAGCCCCAACTCCTACGAGCAGTACTTC. Amino acids: CASSPNSYEQYF.

The chain uses TRBV11-2 and TRBJ2-1; 7 nucleotides agree with TRBD1. CDR1 SGHAT and CDR2 FQNNGV come from the germline V gene. The CDR3 is made up of 14 amino acids. Losses at the gene ends were 5 bases for V and 6 bases for J; bases not matched to a gene: 7. CDR3 sequence (DNA): TGTGCCAGCAGCCAGGGGGTGGTTCGCAATGAGCAGTTCTTC. Translating gives CASSQGVVRNEQFF.

V usage is TRBV11-2 and J usage is TRBJ2-7, with D perhaps matching TRBD1 (5 bases). Germline V gene data show CDR1 as SGHAT and CDR2 as FQNNGV. The CDR3 runs 14 residues. V was pared by 1 base and J by 4 bases, with 11 bases between. The CDR3 region is CASSLGPQGYEQYF. The DNA for the CDR3 is TGTGCCAGCAGCTTAGGTCCCCAGGGATACGAGCAGTACTTC.

This chain connects TRBV28 to TRBJ1-6, with 9 bases matching TRBD1. CDR3 length: 19 residues. V trimming: 4 bases; J trimming: 9 bases; junction bases outside the gene matches: 19. The V gene's germline CDR1 is MDHEN and CDR2 SYDVKM. The CDR3 sequence is CASSSPGQGLTSLVSPLHF. The CDR3, as DNA: TGTGCCAGCAGTTCTCCGGGACAGGGACTTACCTCACTAGTTTCACCCCTCCACTTT.

CDR3 region: CASSLSSVDRARNYGYTF. CDR3 in DNA: TGTGCCAGCAGCTTATCAAGTGTGGACAGGGCGAGGAACTATGGCTACACCTTC. This chain uses TRBV13 with TRBJ1-2; TRBD1 matches at 8 bases. CDR1 is PRHDT and CDR2 is FYEKMQ in the germline V gene (reference sequence). V was clipped by 2 bases and J by 2 bases; unmatched bases: 13. The CDR3 contains 18 residues.

This chain joins TRBV29-1 and TRBJ1-3; 9 bases agree with TRBD1. CDR1 SQVTM and CDR2 ANQGSEA come from the germline V gene. Unmatched junction bases numbered 5, after V lost 6 bases and J lost 2 bases. This CDR3 has 14 amino acids. DNA for the CDR3: TGCAGCGTCCTAGGGACAGGGACTGGAAACACCATATATTTT. Translation: CSVLGTGTGNTIYF.

V usage is TRBV10-3 and J usage is TRBJ2-1; 10 bases match TRBD1. The trim removed 11 bases at V and 10 bases at J, leaving 29 bases unmatched. Germline V CDR1 and CDR2: ENHRY, SYGVKD. The CDR3 covers 19 residues. The CDR3 reads CAALPHRDRGNERLEEQFF. The CDR3 nucleotides read TGTGCCGCCCTACCCCATCGGGACAGGGGAAACGAACGATTGGAGGAGCAGTTCTTC.

This chain links TRBV6-2 or TRBV6-3 with TRBJ2-2; D call uncertain. CDR1 is MNHEY, CDR2 SVGEGT, per germline. Deletions cut 2 bases from V and 4 bases from J, with 5 bases between. The CDR3 totals 13 residues. CDR3 DNA: TGTGCCAGCAGTTACGTTCTCACCGGGGAGCTGTTTTTT. This codes for CASSYVLTGELFF.

This sequence joins TRBV5-6 and TRBJ2-1; 14 positions match TRBD2. This CDR3 is built from 17 residues. Germline CDR1 and CDR2: SGHDT and YYEEEE. Germline trimming cut 3 bases from V and 6 bases from J; bases unmatched to any gene: 8. For the CDR3, the DNA is TGTGCCAGCAGCTCGGAGTCGGGACTAGCGGGAGTCAATGAGCAGTTCTTC. Translated, it gives CASSSESGLAGVNEQFF. The whole variable domain, filled in from reference TRBV5-6 and TRBJ2-1, reads DAGVTQSPTHLIKTRGQQVTLRCSPKSGHDTVSWYQQALGQGPQFIFQYYEEEERQRGNFPDRFSGHQFPNYSSELNVNALLLGDSALYLCASSSESGLAGVNEQFFGPGTRLTVL.

This clone appeared a few times. The chain uses TRBV5-5 and TRBJ2-1, with TRBD1 identical over 7 bases. The V segment lost 1 base and the J segment 12 bases; nucleotides outside the gene matches: 4. The germline V gene encodes CDR1 SGHKS and CDR2 YYEKEE (reference sequence). The CDR3 is 12 residues long. The CDR3 nucleotides are TGTGCCAGCAGCTTGCTAGGGGGCGGGCAGTTCTTC. This gives the protein CASSLLGGGQFF.

The chain links TRBV29-1 to TRBJ1-1; TRBD1 matches at 7 bases. The CDR3 has 12 residues. Germline lookup yields CDR1 SQVTM and CDR2 ANQGSEA. J was trimmed by 4 bases and V by 5 bases; bases with no gene match: 4. The CDR3 region is CSVNRGPTEAFF. The DNA of the CDR3 is TGCAGCGTTAACAGGGGCCCCACTGAAGCTTTCTTT.

The chain uses TRBV27 and TRBJ1-5; TRBD1 agrees at 7 bases. The CDR3 is 14 residues long. Trimming took 6 bases from V and 3 from J; bases not matched to a gene: 5. Germline values: CDR1 MNHEY, CDR2 SMNVEV (reference sequence). CDR3 bases: TGTGCCAGCAGATTTACAGGGGTCAATCAGCCCCAGCATTTT. This translates into CASRFTGVNQPQHF.

This chain links TRBV18 with TRBJ2-3; 11 nucleotides align to TRBD2. J lost 8 bases, V lost 5 bases, and 9 bases had no gene match. The germline CDR1 and CDR2 sequences are KGHSH and LQKENI. This CDR3 is built from 15 residues. The CDR3 here is CASSSSTSGSGTQYF. The CDR3 DNA follows: TGTGCCAGCTCATCTTCTACTAGCGGGAGCGGTACGCAGTATTTT.

V gene TRBV11-2 combines with J gene TRBJ2-5; D is perhaps TRBD2 (5 bases). Trimming stripped 1 base from V and 0 bases from J, with 9 bases between. This CDR3 spans 15 amino acids. Germline lookup yields CDR1 SGHAT and CDR2 FQNNGV. The CDR3 region has the DNA TGTGCCAGCAGCTTAGGGAATAGCGACCAAGAGACCCAGTACTTC. The encoded protein is CASSLGNSDQETQYF.

The V and J genes are TRBV19 and TRBJ1-2, with D unclear. The germline gives CDR1 LNHDA, CDR2 SQIVND (reference sequence). The V end was cut by 9 bases, the J end by 4 bases, with 24 bases between. This CDR3 region has 16 residues. The CDR3: CASQPRILSRAYGYTF. The CDR3 region has the DNA TGTGCCAGCCAGCCTCGAATTCTCTCGCGGGCCTATGGCTACACCTTC.

The chain employs TRBV5-1 and TRBJ1-5; 8 bases line up with TRBD1. Trimming at V came to 1 base and at J to 5 bases, leaving 5 bases not matched to a gene. Germline V gene data show CDR1 as SGHRS and CDR2 as YFSETQ. The length of the CDR3 is 15 residues. DNA of the CDR3: TGCGCCAGCAGCTTGACCGGGACAGGCGATCAGCCCCAGCATTTT. Translating gives CASSLTGTGDQPQHF.

V and J are TRBV5-1 and TRBJ2-1; D possibly corresponds to TRBD2 (5 bases). The CDR3 has 15 amino acids. V was pared by 0 bases and J by 0 bases, with 7 bases between. CDR1 SGHRS and CDR2 YFSETQ come from the germline V gene. The CDR3 region is CASSLATTSYNEQFF. The CDR3 DNA sequence: TGCGCCAGCAGCTTGGCGACTACCTCCTACAATGAGCAGTTCTTC.

The CDR3 sequence is CASSLGLNYGYTF. The CDR3 nucleotides are TGTGCCAGCAGCTTAGGACTCAACTATGGCTACACCTTC. The rearrangement uses TRBV7-9 and TRBJ1-2; D gene unclear. The V and J ends lost 1 base and 2 bases respectively, with 5 bases between them. The V gene's germline CDR1 is SEHNR and CDR2 FQNEAQ (reference sequence). The CDR3 covers 13 residues. The full variable domain, in which reference TRBV7-9 and TRBJ1-2 provide the parts outside the CDR3, is DTGVSQNPRHKITKRGQNVTFRCDPISEHNRLYWYRQTLGQGPEFLTYFQNEAQLEKSRLLSDRFSAERPKGSFSTLEIQRTEQGDSAMYLCASSLGLNYGYTFGSGTRLTVV.

The chain carries TRBV2 and TRBJ2-5; 7 positions match TRBD1. The ends lost 0 bases at V and 3 bases at J; junction bases unmatched: 1. CDR1 SNHLY and CDR2 FYNNEI come from the germline V gene. CDR3 size: 14 residues. DNA for the CDR3: TGTGCCAGCAGTGAAGCTGGGACAGAAGAGACCCAGTACTTC. This codes for CASSEAGTEETQYF.

Details on this clone: Other DNA sequences from this sample encode an identical CDR3 as well. J is TRBJ1-1 and V is TRBV7-8, with 10 bases lining up with TRBD1. Germline V lookup: CDR1 SGHVS, CDR2 FQNEAQ. This CDR3 spans 12 amino acids. V trimming: 5 bases; J trimming: 10 bases; junction bases outside the gene matches: 4. DNA of the CDR3: TGTGCCAGCAGCCGAGACAGGGGGCCAGCTTTCTTT. Its translation: CASSRDRGPAFF.